These T cell receptor beta chains were read from a single sample in a study of shared clonotypes between healthy human individuals. The assay was immunoSEQ multiplex PCR, and TCRdb's table has in-frame clones only and misses some. The sample contains approximately 510,000 clones, 60% to 85% of which appear only once. Specimen: PBMCs. These receptors were obtained from a woman between 40 and 55 years old in good health. Some clones in this sample may be carry-over from other donors' samples. CDR3s leave out the opening cysteine and the closing phenylalanine or tryptophan. Fields, in order: J gene, V gene, CDR3 protein.

j_call: TRBJ2-7
v_call: TRBV2
cdr3_aa: ASSELAGYRMSYEQY

j_call: TRBJ2-3
v_call: TRBV10-3
cdr3_aa: AISGGGRGIDTQY

j_call: TRBJ1-4
v_call: TRBV7-9
cdr3_aa: ASSSLVGGTNEKLF

j_call: TRBJ2-5
v_call: TRBV9
cdr3_aa: ASSVGAGGTSGLQETQY

j_call: TRBJ2-3
v_call: TRBV9
cdr3_aa: ASSVGGWSTDTQY

j_call: TRBJ1-1
v_call: TRBV28
cdr3_aa: ASNRWSTEAF

j_call: TRBJ2-2
v_call: TRBV9
cdr3_aa: ASSDRDRETGELF

j_call: TRBJ1-4
v_call: TRBV2
cdr3_aa: ASSGDRGSEKLF

j_call: TRBJ1-6
v_call: TRBV28
cdr3_aa: ASSPPQGSTLH

j_call: TRBJ2-1
v_call: TRBV19
cdr3_aa: ASTERGERGYNEQF

j_call: TRBJ2-2
v_call: TRBV27
cdr3_aa: ASSTDYTGELF

j_call: TRBJ2-3
v_call: TRBV6-1
cdr3_aa: ASSGALVGVTQY

j_call: TRBJ1-2
v_call: TRBV27
cdr3_aa: ASGKDRGLEGYT

j_call: TRBJ2-1
v_call: TRBV5-1
cdr3_aa: ASRSLAENEQF

j_call: TRBJ2-7
v_call: TRBV7-2
cdr3_aa: ASSFGTGTYEQY

j_call: TRBJ2-3
v_call: TRBV28
cdr3_aa: ASSRGDRDLDTQY

j_call: TRBJ2-1
v_call: TRBV12-2
cdr3_aa: ASRFSSIAGEPNYNEQF

j_call: TRBJ2-1
v_call: TRBV11-3
cdr3_aa: ASSLGVFNEQF

j_call: TRBJ1-1
v_call: TRBV11-1
cdr3_aa: ASSPPAHGAEAF

j_call: TRBJ1-5
v_call: TRBV7-2
cdr3_aa: ASSLMAASNQPQH

j_call: TRBJ1-2
v_call: TRBV4-3
cdr3_aa: ASSRDGQGSYGYT

j_call: TRBJ2-1
v_call: TRBV4-3
cdr3_aa: ASSQTGGAPNNEQF

j_call: TRBJ2-1
v_call: TRBV4-1
cdr3_aa: ASSQEESGVYNEQF

j_call: TRBJ2-2
v_call: TRBV10-2
cdr3_aa: ASRSGLAANTGELF

j_call: TRBJ2-7
v_call: TRBV7-2
cdr3_aa: ASSLGSSGAFYEQY

j_call: TRBJ2-7
v_call: TRBV9
cdr3_aa: ASSVSSTVNEQY

j_call: TRBJ2-3
v_call: TRBV7-6
cdr3_aa: ASSPSGRALDTQY

j_call: TRBJ2-7
v_call: TRBV19
cdr3_aa: ASSIVGAVYEQY

j_call: TRBJ2-5
v_call: TRBV30
cdr3_aa: AWRVGGGYQETQY

j_call: TRBJ2-1
v_call: TRBV5-6
cdr3_aa: ASSFGEREGHNEQF

j_call: TRBJ2-2
v_call: TRBV28
cdr3_aa: ASSLGHRGTGELF

j_call: TRBJ1-4
v_call: TRBV19
cdr3_aa: ASQGSSVEKLF

j_call: TRBJ2-3
v_call: TRBV9
cdr3_aa: ASSKQSLTDTQY

j_call: TRBJ2-7
v_call: TRBV5-1
cdr3_aa: ASSLSSGRPYEQY

j_call: TRBJ1-2
v_call: TRBV28
cdr3_aa: ASTNHRDRARPGYT

j_call: TRBJ2-1
v_call: TRBV10-3
cdr3_aa: AISESNGGIYNEQF

j_call: TRBJ2-5
v_call: TRBV10-3
cdr3_aa: AISVLGETQY